These T cell receptor beta chains were read from a single sample in a study of control samples from healthy donors and cancer patients. Assay used: immunoSEQ multiplex PCR; TCRdb lists only in-frame clones, some missing. The sample contains 55,000 to 90,000 clones, 75% to 90% of which appear only once. The sequenced sample consisted of blood. These receptors were collected from a man aged 45-60 years in good health. Each CDR3 is given with its conserved first and last residue.

cdr3_aa j_call v_call
CAISEAGGGNQPQHF TRBJ1-5 TRBV10-3
CASSLDGGRPQHF TRBJ1-5 TRBV6-2/TRBV6-3
CASSEWGTSTADTQYF TRBJ2-3 TRBV25-1
CASIDRGGNQPQHF TRBJ1-5 TRBV19
CASSDLPGGANSPLHF TRBJ1-6 TRBV18
CASSLYPENTEAFF TRBJ1-1 TRBV7-8
CASTPGLVGEQFF TRBJ2-1 TRBV19
CASSSALNWAGERNEQYF TRBJ2-7 TRBV5-6
CVDLLFLDGYTF TRBJ1-2 TRBV23-1
CARQRPGEALEETQYF TRBJ2-5 TRBV6-4
CASSLGGELAPYNEQFF TRBJ2-1 TRBV11-2
CAAASTASTDTQYF TRBJ2-3 TRBV12-1
CASSQSDRAGNTIYF TRBJ1-3 TRBV23-1
CASSVDNRANTEAFF TRBJ1-1 TRBV9
CASSPDRASYEQYF TRBJ2-7 TRBV7-7
CASSLVSVGSPLHF TRBJ1-6 TRBV13
CASSSRRTSGTYEQYF TRBJ2-7 TRBV7-6
CATSDSDWSSTDTQYF TRBJ2-3 TRBV24-1
CASSFSRGDTIYF TRBJ1-3 TRBV5-4
CSVRWGGPTEAFF TRBJ1-1 TRBV29-1
CVSSLEQGRTEAFF TRBJ1-1 TRBV11-1
CASSISGGPSGTQYF TRBJ2-3 TRBV7-6
CASSRGQGTGYTF TRBJ1-2 TRBV7-9
CATSVRDGGNQPQHF TRBJ1-5 TRBV24-1
CAISRSGQGSDGYTF TRBJ1-2 TRBV10-3
CAKAVTLDYGYTF TRBJ1-2 TRBV2
CASSPQGGKQNIQYF TRBJ2-4 TRBV5-1
CASRQLPEGNSPLHF TRBJ1-6 TRBV3-1/TRBV3-2
CASSLAAGALYNEQFF TRBJ2-1 TRBV5-4
CAWSGTQVLYEQYF TRBJ2-7 TRBV30
CASISESYQETQYF TRBJ2-5 TRBV7-9
CASSPDPASGYEQYF TRBJ2-7 TRBV4-2
CASSKGSRVISGELFF TRBJ2-2 TRBV21-1
CASSLRPGAAEAFF TRBJ1-1 TRBV9
CASSYGTDEKLFF TRBJ1-4 TRBV27
CAKQLAKSTDTQYF TRBJ2-3 TRBV2
CASKPGGTGGEQFF TRBJ2-1 TRBV6-5
CASSLVTLNYGGYTF TRBJ1-2 TRBV11-2
CASSLNPGQGHNEQYF TRBJ2-7 TRBV28
CATSRGSNTEAFF TRBJ1-1 TRBV15
CASSYSRENEQFF TRBJ2-1 TRBV6-5
CASSVESDTEAFF TRBJ1-1 TRBV9
CASSLREEKYYEQYF TRBJ2-7 TRBV5-1
CASSEVINEKLFF TRBJ1-4 TRBV2
CASSTTGGEKGYTF TRBJ1-2 TRBV7-6
CASIAYEQYF TRBJ2-7 TRBV6-5
CASSQDPGTLGTDTQYF TRBJ2-3 TRBV4-3
CASSVEWTGINEQFF TRBJ2-1 TRBV9
CASSLEWMGTIYF TRBJ1-3 TRBV13
CASSPSGNTEAFF TRBJ1-1 TRBV18
CASRRTSGSYEQYF TRBJ2-7 TRBV5-1
CASSPRTSGSSDTQYF TRBJ2-3 TRBV7-8
CASSPGPDSNQPQHF TRBJ1-5 TRBV7-2
CASSVGGTEAFF TRBJ1-1 TRBV27
CASSRPLLAGGYTGELFF TRBJ2-2 TRBV7-8
CASSNYRVPNTEAFF TRBJ1-1 TRBV7-3
CATARAGETQYF TRBJ2-5 TRBV6-5
CASSLTPSYEQYF TRBJ2-7 TRBV7-9
CASSPGQGYQPQHF TRBJ1-5 TRBV2